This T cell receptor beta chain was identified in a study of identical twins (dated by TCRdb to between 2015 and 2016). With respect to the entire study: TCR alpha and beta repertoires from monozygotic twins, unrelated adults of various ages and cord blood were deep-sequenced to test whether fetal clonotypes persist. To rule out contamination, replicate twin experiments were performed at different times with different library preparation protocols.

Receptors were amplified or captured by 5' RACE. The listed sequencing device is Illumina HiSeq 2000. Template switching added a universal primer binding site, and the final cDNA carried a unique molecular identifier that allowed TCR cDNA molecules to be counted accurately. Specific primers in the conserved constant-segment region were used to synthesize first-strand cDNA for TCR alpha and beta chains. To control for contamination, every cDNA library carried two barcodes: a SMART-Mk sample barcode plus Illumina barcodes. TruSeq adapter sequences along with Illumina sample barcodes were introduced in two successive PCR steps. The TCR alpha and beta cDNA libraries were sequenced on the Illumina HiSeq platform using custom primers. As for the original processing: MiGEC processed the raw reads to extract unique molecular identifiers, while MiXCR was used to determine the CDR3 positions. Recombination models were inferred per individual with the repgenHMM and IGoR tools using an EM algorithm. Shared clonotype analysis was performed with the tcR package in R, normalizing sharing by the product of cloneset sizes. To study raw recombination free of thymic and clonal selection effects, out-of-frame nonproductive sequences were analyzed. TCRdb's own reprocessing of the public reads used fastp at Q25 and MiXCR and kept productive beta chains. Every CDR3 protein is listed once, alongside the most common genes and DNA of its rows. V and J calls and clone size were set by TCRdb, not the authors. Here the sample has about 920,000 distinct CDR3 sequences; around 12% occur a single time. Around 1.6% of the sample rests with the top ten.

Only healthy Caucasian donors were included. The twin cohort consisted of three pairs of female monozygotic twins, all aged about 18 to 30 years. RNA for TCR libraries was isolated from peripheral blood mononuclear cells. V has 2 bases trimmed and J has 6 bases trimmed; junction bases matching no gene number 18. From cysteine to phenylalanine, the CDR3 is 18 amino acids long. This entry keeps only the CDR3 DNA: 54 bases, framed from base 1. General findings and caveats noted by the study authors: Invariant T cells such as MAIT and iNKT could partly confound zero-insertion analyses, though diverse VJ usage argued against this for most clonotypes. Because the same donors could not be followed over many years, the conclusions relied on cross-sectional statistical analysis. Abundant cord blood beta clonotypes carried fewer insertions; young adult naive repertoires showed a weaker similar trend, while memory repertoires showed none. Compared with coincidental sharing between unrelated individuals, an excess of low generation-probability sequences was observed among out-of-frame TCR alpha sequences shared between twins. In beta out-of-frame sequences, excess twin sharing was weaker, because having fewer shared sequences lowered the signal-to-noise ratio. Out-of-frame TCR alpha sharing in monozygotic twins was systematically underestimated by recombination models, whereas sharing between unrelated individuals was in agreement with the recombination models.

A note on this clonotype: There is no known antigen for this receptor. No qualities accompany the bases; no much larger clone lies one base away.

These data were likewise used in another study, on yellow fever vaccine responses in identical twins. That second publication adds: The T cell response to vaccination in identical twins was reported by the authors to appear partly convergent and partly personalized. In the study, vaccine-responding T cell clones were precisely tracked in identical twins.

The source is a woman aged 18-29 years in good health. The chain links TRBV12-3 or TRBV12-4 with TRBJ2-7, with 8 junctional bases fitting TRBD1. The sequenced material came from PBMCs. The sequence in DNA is TGTGCCAGCAGTTTACGTTCCGGACAGGGAGGAGGAGTACGCGAGCAGTACTTC. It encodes CASSLRSGQGGGVREQYF.